The TCR beta chain under discussion was sequenced for a study of monozygotic twins with inflammatory bowel disease. TCR libraries were prepared from about 3.5 ug total RNA each. Using TCRalpha and TCRbeta cDNA, the researchers carried out two nested PCRs that lasted around 15 and 9 cycles. TCRdb reprocessed the 5' RACE reads and reports one entry per CDR3 protein, with no DNA. This sample contains more than 300,000 distinct CDR3 sequences. The CDR3 has 14 amino acids. The germline V gene has CDR1 DFQATT and CDR2 SNEGSKA (reference sequence). The chain is built from TRBV20-1 and TRBJ2-2. Sequenced sample: blood. The receptor comes from a human donor with ulcerative colitis or Crohn's disease, or a healthy co-twin of an affected twin (not recorded which). CDR3 loop: CSARRELNTGELFF.